This record concerns one T cell receptor beta chain sequence. V lost 8 bases and J lost 3, with 11 bases in between. The CDR3 has 12 amino acids. The data belong to a study of cytotoxic CD8 clonotypes in ibrutinib-treated CLL. TCRdb's table, derived via immunoSEQ multiplex PCR, lists solely in-frame clones and lacks some. The sample yields 45,000 to 50,000 clones, roughly 57% seen once. The source was PBMCs, collected after 12 months of ibrutinib treatment. The V and J genes are TRBV5-3 and TRBJ2-5, with no clear D. TRBV5-3 is marked as an open reading frame, function uncertain. This TCR was recovered from a human donor with chronic lymphocytic leukemia. The CDR3 spells CASSPTEETQYF. The CDR3 coding sequence is TGTGCCAGCAGCCCTACAGAAGAGACCCAGTACTTC.